This T cell receptor beta chain stems from a study of T cell responses to AZD1222 COVID-19 vaccine. Sequencing used immunoSEQ multiplex PCR; TCRdb keeps in-frame clones, though not all of them. The sample has about 150,000 clones, about 86% seen once. Study results and limitations: Spike-specific TCRs gained breadth and depth after people received two AZD1222 doses. Repertoire sampling was restricted to post-peak T cell response timepoints. There were mostly white British donors and more females than males, and clonal diversity was possibly underestimated. Nearly half of the spike-specific TCRs reportedly recognize variant regions that carry no mutations.

Points on this clone: Antigen: not known.

V was clipped by 3 bases and J by 5 bases; unmatched bases: 4. Per germline, CDR1 SGHRS and CDR2 YFSETQ. The CDR3 spans 13 residues. This clonotype was sampled from an adult in good health. The starting material was peripheral blood, obtained on day 0 of MenACWY control vaccination. The chain links TRBV5-1 to TRBJ2-7, with 8 bases that match TRBD1. The DNA of the CDR3 is TGCGCCAGCAGCTACGGACAGGGCGACGAGCAGTACGTC. It is translated as CASSYGQGDEQYV.